Sequencing of this T cell receptor (beta chain) was carried out in a study of cytomegalovirus exposure and HLA in healthy donors. Study as a whole: Early on, a data release was issued that held roughly 80 million unique TCRs from HLA-typed donors. Study findings and constraints: A cluster of highly shared sequence variants was likely a sequencing artifact. Common viral pathogens seemed, in a later analysis, to connect with several of the most significant clusters. A later analysis linked 16,951 TCR beta sequences to HLA alleles at 0.05 false discovery rate.

V lost 6 bases and J 4 bases, leaving 10 bases between the germline ends. The germline V gene encodes CDR1 MDHEN and CDR2 SYDVKM. The CDR3 has 13 amino acids. To note about this clone: Its antigen is unknown.

The PCR employed 60 Vbeta primers together with 13 Jbeta primers. Clones were sequenced by immunoSEQ multiplex PCR, and TCRdb holds only the in-frame ones, with some missing. The repertoire holds 90,000 to 100,000 clones, around 70% seen once, with about 2.5% in the top ten. The specimen was PBMCs. The TCR sequence derives from a man over 45 in good health and CMV-seronegative. The genes are TRBV28 and TRBJ1-5; no definite D call. The CDR3 spells CASSHDTNQPQHF. CDR3 nucleotides: TGTGCCAGCAGCCACGACACTAATCAGCCCCAGCATTTT.